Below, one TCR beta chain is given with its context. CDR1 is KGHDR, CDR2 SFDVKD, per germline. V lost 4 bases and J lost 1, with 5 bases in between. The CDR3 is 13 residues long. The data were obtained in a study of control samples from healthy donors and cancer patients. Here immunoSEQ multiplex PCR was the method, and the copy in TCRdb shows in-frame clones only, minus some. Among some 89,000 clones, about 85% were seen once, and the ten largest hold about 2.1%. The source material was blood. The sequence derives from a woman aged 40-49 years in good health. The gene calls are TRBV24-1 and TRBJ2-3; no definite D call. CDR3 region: CATSDPGTDTQYF. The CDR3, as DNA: TGTGCCACCAGTGACCCCGGCACAGATACGCAGTATTTT.